A single sample is the source of the 20 T cell receptor beta chains below, sequenced in a study of blood T cell repertoires in COVID-19. Method: immunoSEQ multiplex PCR; TCRdb's copy keeps in-frame clones and lacks some. The data contain more than 300,000 clones, about 87% of them singletons. The source material was peripheral blood. The source of these receptors is a woman between 50 and 59 years old with COVID-19, enrolled during active disease.

The chain has TRBV2 and TRBJ2-7; tentative D call: TRBD2 (6 bases). The V and J ends lost 6 bases and 0 bases respectively, with 12 bases between them. CDR1 SNHLY and CDR2 FYNNEI come from the germline V gene. CDR3 length equals 14 residues. Here the CDR3 DNA reads TGTGCCAGCAGGAGGTTGGGAGGCTCCTACGAGCAGTACTTC. It translates to CASRRLGGSYEQYF.

The V call is TRBV4-2, the J call TRBJ2-3; 7 positions match TRBD2. After removal of 4 bases from V and 3 bases from J, the junction contained 13 bases not matched to a gene. This CDR3 has 17 residues. Germline loops: CDR1 LGHNA, CDR2 YNFKEQ. The CDR3 is CASSRTAAQLATDTQYF. DNA for the CDR3: TGTGCCAGCAGCCGCACAGCCGCACAACTAGCGACAGATACGCAGTATTTT.

This chain connects TRBV14 to TRBJ1-1; D is unresolved. CDR3 length: 11 residues. Trimming took off 8 bases at V and 2 bases at J, with 6 bases between the two ends. Germline CDR1 SGHDN, CDR2 FVKESK. In DNA form, the CDR3 reads TGTGCCAGCGGAGCAAACACTGAAGCTTTCTTT. Encoded protein: CASGANTEAFF.

This chain uses TRBV21-1 with TRBJ1-5; TRBD1 is taken as the D call from the table, unchecked against the DNA. TRBV21-1 has pseudogene status. The CDR3 loop spans 16 amino acids. In DNA, the CDR3 is TGTGCCAGCAGCCATGGGCTACTCTATAGCAATCAGCCCCAGCATTTT. Its translation: CASSHGLLYSNQPQHF.

V gene TRBV29-1 combines with J gene TRBJ2-7, with a weak D call TRBD2 (6 bases). With 5 bases removed from V and 3 bases from J, the gap between germline ends came to 11 bases. This CDR3 has 12 residues. Germline V gene data show CDR1 as SQVTM and CDR2 as ANQGSEA. CDR3 residues: CSVSPGLYEQYF. The CDR3 DNA is TGCAGCGTTTCCCCGGGACTCTACGAGCAGTACTTC.

The V gene is TRBV12-5, the J gene TRBJ2-7, with D perhaps TRBD1 (5 bases). This CDR3 comprises 17 residues. Germline CDR1 is LGHNT and CDR2 is FRNRAP. With 3 bases removed from V and 6 bases from J, the gap between germline ends came to 24 bases. The CDR3 DNA sequence: TGTGCTAGTGGTTTTTTTCCGGACACTCTTCCGGTGTTCGAGCAGTACTTC. Translating gives CASGFFPDTLPVFEQYF. Variable domain in full (rest from reference TRBV12-5 and TRBJ2-7): DARVTQTPRHKVTEMGQEVTMRCQPILGHNTVFWYRQTMMQGLELLAYFRNRAPLDDSGMPKDRFSAEMPDATLATLKIQPSEPRDSAVYFCASGFFPDTLPVFEQYFGPGTRLTVT.

The chain carries TRBV7-9 and TRBJ1-1; 10 nucleotides line up with TRBD1. This CDR3 comprises 15 residues. CDR1 and CDR2 from the germline V gene are SEHNR and FQNEAQ (reference sequence). V trimming: 3 bases; J trimming: 6 bases; junction bases outside the gene matches: 7. The CDR3 DNA follows: TGTGCCAGCAGCTTTATCAGGGACAGGGGATCTGAAGCTTTCTTT. Translated: CASSFIRDRGSEAFF.

The gene calls are TRBV5-1 and TRBJ1-1; TRBD1 might be the D (6 bases). CDR3 size: 15 residues. CDR1 is SGHRS and CDR2 is YFSETQ in the germline V gene. Trimming removed 2 bases at V and 0 bases at J, with 11 bases between. The CDR3 here is CASSFSPGVNTEAFF. CDR3 DNA sequence: TGCGCCAGCAGCTTCTCCCCAGGGGTGAACACTGAAGCTTTCTTT.

The V call is TRBV30, the J call TRBJ2-6; 7 nucleotides line up with TRBD1. J lost 2 bases, V lost 8 bases, and 3 bases had no gene match. Germline CDR1 is GTSNPN and CDR2 is SVGIG (reference sequence). CDR3 length: 13 amino acids. The CDR3 coding sequence is TGTGCCCATACAGGGGCTGGGGCCAACGTCCTGACTTTC. Its translation: CAHTGAGANVLTF.

The J gene is TRBJ1-4, the V gene TRBV6-2 or TRBV6-3, with D uncertain. CDR3 size: 12 residues. Trimming left V 4 bases short and J 6 bases short, with 6 bases between. CDR1 and CDR2 from the germline V gene are MNHEY and SVGEGT. The CDR3 loop is CASSSPDEKLFF. DNA of the CDR3: TGTGCCAGCAGTTCCCCCGATGAAAAACTGTTTTTT.

The rearrangement joins TRBV29-1 to TRBJ1-2; no clear D gene. The CDR3 has 12 amino acids. Germline CDR1 SQVTM, CDR2 ANQGSEA. The V end was cut by 1 base, the J end by 14 bases, with 17 bases between. Written as DNA, the CDR3 is TGCAGCGTTGAAGTAGGACTGGTCTTTGTTACCTTC. This translates into CSVEVGLVFVTF.

This chain uses TRBV5-1 with TRBJ1-1; D is unclear. This CDR3 has 15 residues. The V end was cut by 0 bases, the J end by 1 base, with 10 bases between. CDR1 and CDR2 from the germline V gene are SGHRS and YFSETQ. CDR3 sequence (DNA): TGCGCCAGCAGCTTGGCGACAAATAAGAACACTGAAGCTTTCTTT. Translated, it gives CASSLATNKNTEAFF.

The chain combines TRBV19 with TRBJ1-5; no clear D. Per the germline V gene, CDR1 is LNHDA and CDR2 is SQIVND (reference sequence). This CDR3 has 14 amino acids. Trimming took off 7 bases at V and 4 bases at J, with 14 bases between the two ends. The CDR3 region has the DNA TGTGCCAGTACCCGAGGGCGGTTAAATCAGCCCCAGCATTTT. Translated: CASTRGRLNQPQHF.

The rearrangement uses TRBV24-1 and TRBJ2-2, with no clear D. Deletions cut 8 bases from V and 0 bases from J, with 6 bases between. Germline V gives CDR1 KGHDR, CDR2 SFDVKD. This CDR3 is 13 amino acids long. The CDR3 coding sequence is TGTGCCACCAATCCAGCGAACACCGGGGAGCTGTTTTTT. Its protein is CATNPANTGELFF.

This chain joins TRBV28 and TRBJ2-1; TRBD2 matches 11 bases. The V and J ends lost 8 bases and 7 bases, in that order; junction bases with no gene match: 7. CDR3 length: 14 amino acids. CDR1 MDHEN and CDR2 SYDVKM come from the germline V gene. CDR3 loop: CASDTSGRINEQFF. CDR3 bases: TGTGCCAGCGACACTAGCGGGAGAATTAATGAGCAGTTCTTC.

The chain combines TRBV12-5 with TRBJ1-5; 9 bases match TRBD1. J gave up 6 bases and V 1 base, and 13 bases lay outside the gene matches. This CDR3 is 18 amino acids long. Germline V lookup: CDR1 LGHNT, CDR2 FRNRAP. The CDR3 region is CASGLDLKGTGFGQPQHF. Here the CDR3 DNA reads TGTGCTAGTGGTTTGGACCTCAAAGGGACAGGGTTTGGTCAGCCCCAGCATTTT.

The V and J genes are TRBV7-9 and TRBJ2-5, with a tentative D call TRBD2 (5 bases). The CDR3 length is 13 residues. Germline values: CDR1 SEHNR, CDR2 FQNEAQ (reference sequence). The ends were cut back, 5 bases at V and 5 bases at J, with 12 bases in the middle. CDR3: CASSPGGSETQYF. The DNA of the CDR3 is TGTGCCAGCAGCCCAGGCGGGTCCGAGACCCAGTACTTC.

This chain joins TRBV4-3 and TRBJ2-2; 8 nucleotides agree with TRBD1. V lost 1 base, J lost 1 base, and 5 bases stayed unmatched. CDR3 length equals 17 residues. Germline-derived CDR1 and CDR2 are LGHNA and YSLEER. The CDR3, as DNA: TGCGCCAGCAGCCAAGGCCTAGGACAGGGGAACACCGGGGAGCTGTTTTTT. Its translation is CASSQGLGQGNTGELFF.

This clone was counted a single time. V usage is TRBV6-5 and J usage is TRBJ1-1; the D gene is possibly TRBD1 (6 bases). V dropped 2 bases and J dropped 6 bases, with 13 bases sitting between them. Per the germline V gene, CDR1 is MNHEY and CDR2 is SVGAGI. The CDR3 totals 14 residues. This chain's CDR3 is CASSYDRNPSEAFF. The CDR3 bases are TGTGCCAGCAGTTACGACAGGAACCCTTCTGAAGCTTTCTTT.

The table lists this clone with a few counts. The V and J genes are TRBV5-4 and TRBJ2-7; weak D call: TRBD2 (5 bases). The ends were cut back, 0 bases at V and 0 bases at J, with 10 bases in the middle. The CDR3 length is 15 residues. Germline CDR1 is SGHNT and CDR2 is YYREEE (reference sequence). In DNA form, the CDR3 reads TGTGCCAGCAGCTTGGTTGAGGGTTTCTCCTACGAGCAGTACTTC. This gives the protein CASSLVEGFSYEQYF.